In its sample, the clone carrying this T cell receptor (beta chain) was seen a few times. Its antigen is currently unknown. These data are taken from a study of CD8 T cells in Susac syndrome. TCR beta sequences were obtained from blood CD8+ and CD4+ T cells. The authors negatively isolated CD8+ and CD4+ T cells and FACS-enriched TEMRA cells. Study-wide results and limits: There was no clonal expansion in the CD4+ T cell repertoires of Susac syndrome.

RNA, at about 0.5 to 1 ug, was reverse transcribed with random hexamers. Across 54 Vbeta and 13 Jbeta, TCR beta CDR3 was amplified with immunoSEQ multiplex PCR. MiXCR was run by TCRdb on the immunoSEQ multiplex PCR reads, yielding one entry per CDR3 protein. This sample has 200,000 to 300,000 distinct CDR3 sequences; about 95% occur once, and the top ten carry roughly 0.1%. The CDR3 spans 13 residues. Trimming cost V 3 bases and J 0 bases, with 8 bases left between them. Germline V CDR1 and CDR2: DFQATT, SNEGSKA (reference sequence). Sequenced input: CD4+ T cells from PBMCs. The V gene is TRBV20-1, the J gene TRBJ1-1, with a weak D call TRBD1 (5 bases). The receptor was derived from a human donor with Susac syndrome. CDR3 coding DNA: TGCAGTGCTAGGGGGCAGCTGAACACTGAAGCTTTCTTT. Encoded protein: CSARGQLNTEAFF.